This T cell receptor beta chain was recovered during a study of T-cell memory formation after mild COVID-19. Study information: TCR clusters were mostly confined to one donor each. Broader study findings: Whether second-wave clones peaking at day 37 were SARS-CoV-2 specific went unconfirmed.

Germline CDR1 is SGHDT and CDR2 is YYEEEE. The CDR3 sequence is 13 residues long. V was shortened by 0 bases and J by 3 bases, with 6 bases between the two germline ends. As regards this clonotype: Its antigen is as yet unknown.

After 5'RACE with constant-segment primers, TCR alpha and TCR beta cDNA libraries carrying sample barcodes and UMIs were obtained. Using its own MiXCR run on the 5' RACE reads, TCRdb lists one record per CDR3 protein. The profile shows around 510,000 distinct CDR3 sequences, roughly 21% of them singletons. The sequence was collected from an adult woman who had mild COVID-19 (a few samples of this study predate the infection). Cell type and time point are not known. The sample consisted of PBMCs or a T cell subset sorted from them (not recorded which). The V call is TRBV5-6, the J call TRBJ1-1; D is undetermined. This CDR3 reads CASSLDSDTEAFF. The CDR3 nucleotides are TGTGCCAGCAGCTTGGACAGCGACACTGAAGCTTTCTTT.